This T cell receptor (beta chain) was profiled in a study of T cell repertoires in cytomegalovirus infection. Findings and caveats of the study: Clonotypes of TCR beta that were HLA-C-restricted and CMV-specific dominated the ex vivo response.

Notes on this clonotype: Its antigen is unidentified.

TCRdb ran MiXCR on the reads and lists one entry per CDR3 protein. The data contain about 340,000 distinct CDR3 sequences, just under 30% of them seen just once; the ten biggest clones take up 20%. V trimming: 6 bases; J trimming: 2 bases; junction bases outside the gene matches: 5. The CDR3 is made up of 14 amino acids. The germline V gene encodes CDR1 LNHDA and CDR2 SQIVND (reference sequence). The sequencing here drew on cultured PBMCs, taken from culture after CMV antigen stimulation. This receptor was taken from a human donor in good health (CMV status not recorded). Some clones in this sample may be carry-over from other donors' samples. The genes are TRBV19 and TRBJ2-5; TRBD2 matches 8 bases. The CDR3 DNA follows: TGTGCCAGTAGCATGACTAGCGCACAAGAGACCCAGTACTTC. Protein sequence: CASSMTSAQETQYF.